Listed below are T cell receptor beta chains from one sample, sequenced in a study of T cell responses to AZD1222 COVID-19 vaccine. The method was immunoSEQ multiplex PCR; TCRdb's version includes in-frame clones alone and lacks a portion of them. The sample carries roughly 200,000 clones, just under 95% recorded once. Specimen: peripheral blood, collected 28 days after the second dose of the MenACWY control vaccine. The receptors were gathered from an adult who received the MenACWY meningococcal vaccine as a control. The CDR3 runs from the conserved cysteine through the conserved F or W. The D gene is left open where the match is weak. Clone size is shown for a subset of rows, as once, few, many or a class of expanded clone.

J gene,V gene,D gene,clone size,CDR3 protein,CDR3 DNA
TRBJ1-4,TRBV7-9,TRBD1,NA,CASSLGGTGNEKLFF,TGTGCCAGCAGCTTAGGAGGGACAGGGAATGAAAAACTGTTTTTT
TRBJ2-1,TRBV9,TRBD1,NA,CASSVTGQSYNEQFF,TGTGCCAGCAGCGTAACGGGACAGTCTTACAATGAGCAGTTCTTC
TRBJ2-5,TRBV7-9,NA,NA,CASSLAQNQETQYF,TGTGCCAGCAGCTTAGCACAGAACCAAGAGACCCAGTACTTC
TRBJ2-1,TRBV7-8,NA,NA,CASSLGRAGEQFF,TGTGCCAGCAGCCTAGGGCGAGCGGGTGAGCAGTTCTTC
TRBJ1-3,TRBV3-1/TRBV3-2,NA,NA,CASSQEGRNTIYF,TGTGCCAGCAGCCAAGAGGGTAGAAACACCATATATTTT
TRBJ1-4,TRBV5-1,TRBD1,NA,CASSLVAGQGDEKLFF,TGCGCCAGCAGCTTGGTTGCGGGACAGGGTGATGAAAAACTGTTTTTT
TRBJ1-2,TRBV7-8,TRBD1,NA,CASRGLGTGGDYGYTF,TGTGCCAGCAGGGGTTTGGGGACAGGCGGCGACTATGGCTACACCTTC
TRBJ1-1,TRBV27,NA,NA,CASSPRPGTEAFF,TGTGCCAGCAGTCCCAGACCGGGCACTGAAGCTTTCTTT
TRBJ1-1,TRBV11-3,NA,NA,CASSRGWGDTEAFF,TGTGCCAGCAGCCGGGGTTGGGGCGACACTGAAGCTTTCTTT
TRBJ1-2,TRBV20-1,NA,NA,CSGVNYGYTF,TGCAGTGGGGTTAACTATGGCTACACCTTC
TRBJ2-5,TRBV20-1,TRBD1,NA,CSASLDRGQETQYF,TGCAGTGCTAGTCTCGACAGGGGCCAAGAGACCCAGTACTTC
TRBJ2-2,TRBV9,TRBD1,NA,CASSPRGRGPNTGELFF,TGTGCCAGCAGCCCAAGGGGTAGGGGGCCGAACACCGGGGAGCTGTTTTTT
TRBJ2-7,TRBV2,NA,once,CASSETAGLTYEQYF,TGTGCCAGCAGTGAAACGGCGGGATTAACCTACGAGCAGTACTTC
TRBJ1-4,TRBV4-3,NA,once,CASSQDPPGPNEKLFF,TGCGCCAGCAGCCAAGACCCGCCAGGCCCTAATGAAAAACTGTTTTTT
TRBJ1-2,TRBV11-2,TRBD1,NA,CASSLDRGGYTF,TGTGCCAGCAGCCTGGACAGGGGGGGCTACACCTTC
TRBJ1-5,TRBV6-2/TRBV6-3,NA,NA,CASSSRGSTPQHF,TGTGCCAGCAGTTCACGAGGTTCGACGCCCCAGCATTTT
TRBJ1-2,TRBV18,NA,NA,CASSPVDRDYGYTF,TGTGCCAGCTCCCCAGTCGACAGAGACTATGGCTACACCTTC
TRBJ2-7,TRBV3-1/TRBV3-2,NA,NA,CASSLQPLGSYEQYF,TGTGCCAGCAGCCTTCAGCCGCTAGGATCCTACGAGCAGTACTTC
TRBJ1-2,TRBV7-2,NA,NA,CASSLGSPVSYGYTF,TGTGCCAGCAGCTTAGGGTCGCCTGTTAGCTATGGCTACACCTTC
TRBJ1-6,TRBV9,NA,NA,CASSVVIGANSPLHF,TGTGCCAGCAGCGTAGTGATAGGCGCTAATTCACCCCTCCACTTT
TRBJ1-4,TRBV4-1,NA,NA,CASSQDLAATNEKLFF,TGCGCCAGCAGCCAAGATCTCGCTGCAACTAATGAAAAACTGTTTTTT
TRBJ2-2,TRBV11-3,TRBD2,NA,CASSLSSGGNTGELFF,TGTGCCAGCAGCTTAAGTAGCGGGGGAAACACCGGGGAGCTGTTTTTT
TRBJ1-2,TRBV7-9,NA,NA,CASSLGAGATWGGGYTF,TGTGCCAGCAGCTTAGGGGCAGGGGCCACTTGGGGCGGTGGCTACACCTTC
TRBJ1-2,TRBV6-5,TRBD1,few,CASRENRGSYGYTF,TGTGCCAGCAGAGAGAACAGGGGGTCGTATGGCTACACCTTC
TRBJ1-2,TRBV5-1,NA,NA,CASSLDQVSGYTF,TGCGCCAGCAGCTTGGATCAGGTCTCTGGCTACACCTTC
TRBJ2-3,TRBV5-1,TRBD2,NA,CASSPQAGANTDTQYF,TGCGCCAGCAGCCCCCAAGCGGGGGCCAACACAGATACGCAGTATTTT
TRBJ1-1,TRBV20-1,NA,NA,CSASSLNTEAFF,TGCAGTGCTAGTTCCCTGAACACTGAAGCTTTCTTT
TRBJ2-1,TRBV9,TRBD2,NA,CASSYGLAGTYNEQFF,TGTGCCAGCAGTTACGGACTAGCGGGGACCTACAATGAGCAGTTCTTC
TRBJ2-2,TRBV5-8,TRBD1,NA,CASSLYPGQVTGELFF,TGTGCCAGCAGCTTGTACCCGGGACAGGTCACCGGGGAGCTGTTTTTT